These 28 T cell receptor beta chains originate from one sample sequenced in a study of persistence of HIV-infected CD4 T cells (dated by TCRdb to the early 2020s). The intended sense of this specimen's treatment or condition label: suppressive antiretroviral therapy. A pool of overlapping HIV-1 Gag 15-mer peptides, at 0.75 to 1 ug per peptide per mL, was used to stimulate the cells. Memory CD4+ T cells that did not respond, being CD40L-negative, CD69-negative and CD45RO-high, were sorted as memory populations depleted of antigen-responding cells. TCRbeta repertoires were sequenced from genomic DNA with the immunoSEQ hsTCRB assay version 4 in survey mode. The table was pulled from immuneACCESS by TCRdb, which kept in-frame rearrangements only. Such tables lose some clones; where checked, under half of the loss comes from unresolved V genes, and the rest has no known cause. Within this sample are some 32,000 clones, with approximately 80% of them counted one time only. In total, the top ten clones hold 18% of the sample.

These receptors' targets are unknown. This sample comprised CD4+ T cells sorted from PBMCs after approximately 19-hour stimulation, obtained from a patient who received antiretroviral therapy. In the paper's terms, the cell subset or site label means: CD40L-CD69- CD45RO-high memory CD4 T cells not responding to Gag peptides. All receptors come from an adult woman with HIV who was CMV-seropositive.

Relative to its sample, this clone is medium-sized. This rearrangement joins TRBV18 to TRBJ2-3; the D is unclear. The CDR3 is 16 amino acids. Trimming left V 3 bases short and J 0 bases short, with 13 bases between. CDR1 KGHSH and CDR2 LQKENI come from the germline V gene. The CDR3 is CASSPPTASSTDTQYF. As DNA, the CDR3 is TGTGCCAGCTCACCGCCCACAGCTTCCAGCACAGATACGCAGTATTTT.

The table lists this clone with a count of one. The V gene is TRBV7-8, the J gene TRBJ2-7; D remains unclear. CDR1 SGHVS and CDR2 FQNEAQ come from the germline V gene. The CDR3 spans 12 residues. V dropped 5 bases and J dropped 6 bases, with 11 bases sitting between them. CDR3 bases: TGTGCCAGCAGCCCCATCGCCGCCGAGCAGTACTTC. It translates to CASSPIAAEQYF.

This chain connects TRBV27 to TRBJ1-2, with D possibly matching TRBD1 (5 bases). This CDR3 region has 14 residues. The ends were cut back, 0 bases at V and 4 bases at J, with 9 bases in the middle. CDR1 and CDR2 (germline): MNHEY, SMNVEV (reference sequence). The CDR3 spells CASSLSAGSYGYTF. CDR3 in DNA: TGTGCCAGCAGTTTATCCGCAGGGAGCTATGGCTACACCTTC.

This rearrangement joins TRBV2 to TRBJ1-2; D is perhaps TRBD1 (6 bases). V lost 8 bases, J lost 6 bases, and 19 bases lay in between. CDR3 length: 14 residues. The germline V gene has CDR1 SNHLY and CDR2 FYNNEI. This CDR3 reads CASRLGGGRDGYTF. DNA for the CDR3: TGTGCCAGCCGCCTCGGAGGGGGGCGAGATGGCTACACCTTC.

The chain is built from TRBV12-3 or TRBV12-4 and TRBJ1-2; D perhaps matches TRBD1 (5 bases). V was pared by 5 bases and J by 3 bases, with 7 bases between. This CDR3 contains 12 residues. CDR3 sequence (DNA): TGTGCCAGCAGTCAAGGGGACTATGGCTACACCTTC. This encodes CASSQGDYGYTF.

V is TRBV28 and J is TRBJ2-1; D perhaps matches TRBD1 (6 bases). Germline-derived CDR1 and CDR2 are MDHEN and SYDVKM. The CDR3 is 15 residues long. Trimming shortened V by 5 bases and J by 3 bases, and 14 bases separated the two germline ends. DNA for the CDR3: TGTGCCAGCAGTGCACAGGGAATACTCTACAATGAGCAGTTCTTC. This translates into CASSAQGILYNEQFF.

This clone has only a few counts. The chain uses TRBV28 and TRBJ1-2, with 9 bases that match TRBD1. Germline V gene lookup returns CDR1 MDHEN and CDR2 SYDVKM. V lost 7 bases to trimming and J lost 7 bases; unmatched junction nucleotides: 4. The CDR3 consists of 12 residues. CDR3 in DNA: TGTGCCAGCAAACAGGGGGCGGGTGGCTACACCTTC. It specifies CASKQGAGGYTF.

The chain is built from TRBV28 and TRBJ1-2; 9 bases are shared with TRBD1. The trim removed 5 bases at V and 1 base at J, leaving 5 bases unmatched. This CDR3 is 15 amino acids long. Per germline, CDR1 MDHEN and CDR2 SYDVKM. The CDR3 spells CASSPSDRGNYGYTF. CDR3 in DNA: TGTGCCAGCAGTCCATCGGACAGGGGTAACTATGGCTACACCTTC.

The V gene is TRBV30, the J gene TRBJ2-3, with 8 bases fitting TRBD1. V lost 3 bases and J lost 3; bases outside the gene matches: 11. The CDR3 loop spans 16 amino acids. Looked up from germline, CDR1 is GTSNPN and CDR2 is SVGIG (reference sequence). DNA for the CDR3: TGTGCCTGGAGGGGTGCCCAGGGGGCACGAACAGATACGCAGTATTTT. This encodes CAWRGAQGARTDTQYF.

Regarding this clone: Germline and junction disagree at one end, which may indicate a read error. This chain connects TRBV13 to TRBJ1-2; TRBD1 agrees at 8 bases. Germline assignment: CDR1 PRHDT and CDR2 FYEKMQ (reference sequence). This CDR3 has 16 residues. As DNA, the CDR3 is TGTGCCAGCAGCCTAGGGCAGGGGGCCTCGGTTTTTGGCTACACCTTC. Protein: CASSLGQGASVFGYTF.

The V and J genes are TRBV5-6 and TRBJ1-2, with D possibly being TRBD1 (6 bases). The CDR3 has 14 amino acids. Germline CDR1 is SGHDT and CDR2 is YYEEEE. The V end lost 4 bases, the J end lost 0 bases, and 10 bases lay between the germline ends. CDR3 nucleotides: TGTGCCAGCAGCACAGGGATGGCTAACTATGGCTACACCTTC. It codes for CASSTGMANYGYTF.

This clone was picked up one time. This chain connects TRBV6-6 to TRBJ1-1; possibly TRBD1 for D (5 bases). Germline CDR1 is MNHNY and CDR2 is SVGAGI (reference sequence). CDR3 length: 12 residues. V was shortened by 6 bases and J by 1 base, with 6 bases between the two germline ends. The CDR3 nucleotides are TGTGCCAGCAGCACAGGGAACACTGAAGCTTTCTTT. Protein product: CASSTGNTEAFF.

This clone showed up just a few times. CDR3 loop: CASSPLGQRNTEAFF. The CDR3, as DNA: TGTGCCAGCTCACCTTTAGGACAACGGAACACTGAAGCTTTCTTT. The rearrangement uses TRBV18 and TRBJ1-1, with D tentatively TRBD1 (5 bases). V dropped 3 bases and J dropped 1 base, with 12 bases sitting between them. This CDR3 is built from 15 residues. In germline, CDR1 is KGHSH, CDR2 LQKENI.

CDR3 nucleotides: TGTGCCAGCAGCTTGGAAACGGGGTCCGACTATGGCTACACCTTC. Protein: CASSLETGSDYGYTF. This chain joins TRBV5-5 and TRBJ1-2; D unresolved. Germline V lookup: CDR1 SGHKS, CDR2 YYEKEE (reference sequence). The CDR3 contains 15 residues. With 0 bases removed from V and 3 bases from J, the gap between germline ends came to 12 bases.

V gene TRBV7-3 combines with J gene TRBJ2-7, with TRBD2 identical over 10 bases. Unmatched junction bases numbered 5, after V lost 1 base and J lost 5 bases. The CDR3 length is 15 residues. Germline CDR1 SGHTA, CDR2 FQGTGA. The CDR3: CASSLMASGSDEQYF. In DNA form, the CDR3 reads TGTGCCAGCAGCTTAATGGCTAGCGGGAGTGACGAGCAGTACTTC.

J is TRBJ1-2 and V is TRBV5-1, with 7 bases that match TRBD1. The CDR3 covers 16 residues. CDR1 is SGHRS, CDR2 YFSETQ, per germline. Losses at the gene ends were 2 bases for V and 0 bases for J; bases not matched to a gene: 7. CDR3 in DNA: TGCGCCAGCAGCTTCGGGGGGACAGCCGCTAACTATGGCTACACCTTC. The encoded protein is CASSFGGTAANYGYTF.

J is TRBJ1-2 and V is TRBV25-1, with a tentative D call TRBD1 (6 bases). Trimming cost V 4 bases and J 8 bases, with 14 bases left between them. The CDR3 runs 13 residues. The germline V gene encodes CDR1 MGHDK and CDR2 SYGVNS. The CDR3 loop reads CASSVGGGGGYTF. CDR3 in DNA: TGTGCCAGCAGTGTTGGCGGAGGGGGGGGCTACACCTTC.

The V gene is TRBV7-9, the J gene TRBJ2-7, with no clear D. Germline CDR1 is SEHNR and CDR2 is FQNEAQ (reference sequence). The length of the CDR3 is 11 residues. V dropped 5 bases and J dropped 5 bases, with 7 bases sitting between them. CDR3 sequence: CASSRQNEQYF. DNA of the CDR3: TGTGCCAGCAGCAGGCAAAACGAGCAGTACTTC.

V and J are TRBV6-4 and TRBJ1-2; TRBD1 agrees at 9 bases. Trimming cost V 3 bases and J 8 bases; bases outside gene matches: 7. The CDR3 contains 14 residues. Per germline, CDR1 MRHNA and CDR2 SNTAGT. CDR3 sequence: CASSETYRGLGYTF. Here the CDR3 DNA reads TGTGCCAGCAGTGAGACCTACAGGGGGCTCGGCTACACCTTC.

About this clone: This sample also contains other DNA sequences that code for the same CDR3. The V and J genes are TRBV10-1 and TRBJ1-1; D perhaps matches TRBD1 (5 bases). V dropped 7 bases and J dropped 1 base, with 10 bases sitting between them. Germline CDR1 and CDR2: WNHNN and SYGVQD (reference sequence). CDR3 length equals 13 residues. The CDR3 bases are TGCGCCAGCAAGGGGCAGGCGAACACTGAAGCTTTCTTT. Its protein is CASKGQANTEAFF.

The chain has TRBV5-1 and TRBJ1-2; D is ambiguous. CDR1 is SGHRS, CDR2 YFSETQ, per germline. Trimming pared 0 bases from V and 0 bases from J, leaving 3 bases between. There are 13 residues in the CDR3. The CDR3 region is CASSLGANYGYTF. The CDR3 DNA reads TGCGCCAGCAGCTTGGGAGCTAACTATGGCTACACCTTC.

This clone has just a few counts. The chain carries TRBV12-5 and TRBJ1-1, with 7 bases aligning to TRBD1. The germline V gene encodes CDR1 LGHNT and CDR2 FRNRAP. The CDR3 extends over 14 amino acids. J was trimmed by 3 bases and V by 9 bases; bases with no gene match: 10. The CDR3 coding sequence is TGTGCTAGCGGACAACAGGGGCAGGACACTGAAGCTTTCTTT. Its protein product is CASGQQGQDTEAFF.

Details on this clone: The identical CDR3 is also encoded by other nucleotide sequences in the sample. The V call is TRBV5-1, the J call TRBJ1-2; D is perhaps TRBD1 (6 bases). The CDR3 is made up of 15 amino acids. CDR1 is SGHRS, CDR2 YFSETQ, per germline. Trimming shortened V by 2 bases and J by 2 bases, and 13 bases separated the two germline ends. The chain's CDR3 is CASSFTGAENYGYTF. The CDR3 DNA follows: TGCGCCAGCAGCTTTACGGGGGCGGAAAACTATGGCTACACCTTC.

A few counts support this clone. The chain recombines TRBV19 with TRBJ1-1; 10 bases are a match to TRBD1. This CDR3 region has 14 residues. Germline loops: CDR1 LNHDA, CDR2 SQIVND (reference sequence). Trimming removed 5 bases from V and 12 bases from J; junction bases left unmatched: 12. In nucleotides, the CDR3 is TGTGCCAGTAGTTCCCGGGACAGGGGTCTTCGGTCTTTCTTT. It codes for CASSSRDRGLRSFF.

The V and J genes are TRBV11-3 and TRBJ2-7, with D perhaps TRBD1 or TRBD2 (5 bases each). Germline-derived CDR1 and CDR2 are SGHNT and YENEEA. V shed 1 base and J shed 5 bases, with 9 bases lying between them. This CDR3 region has 13 residues. In nucleotides, the CDR3 is TGTGCCAGCAGCTTAGCCAGGGACCACGAGCAGTACTTC. Its protein product is CASSLARDHEQYF.

This rearrangement joins TRBV7-8 to TRBJ1-3; D uncertain. CDR3 size: 13 residues. Trimming left V 5 bases short and J 3 bases short, with 8 bases between. Germline V gene data show CDR1 as SGHVS and CDR2 as FQNEAQ. The CDR3 region has the DNA TGTGCCAGCAGCCCGCCAGGTGGAAACACCATATATTTT. Translating it yields CASSPPGGNTIYF.

This clone has a handful of counts. This chain connects TRBV14 to TRBJ2-1; no firm D call. Germline CDR1 is SGHDN and CDR2 is FVKESK. V was clipped by 4 bases and J by 6 bases, with 13 bases between them. The CDR3 length is 14 residues. This CDR3 reads CASSPLGPGNEQFF. The CDR3 region has the DNA TGTGCCAGCAGCCCCCTAGGTCCCGGCAATGAGCAGTTCTTC.

This chain joins TRBV2 and TRBJ1-2; 9 bases agree with TRBD1. V lost 6 bases to trimming and J lost 4 bases; unmatched junction nucleotides: 6. Germline V CDR1 and CDR2: SNHLY, FYNNEI. The CDR3 is 14 residues long. The CDR3 DNA follows: TGTGCCAGCAGAGACAGGGGGATAGGCTATGGCTACACCTTC. Amino acid sequence: CASRDRGIGYGYTF.